This T cell receptor (beta chain) was found in a study of Graves' ophthalmopathy and Graves' hyperthyroidism. Study results and limitations: In blood, most expanded thyroid clonotypes above 0.001 frequency were also detected. With 70.59% sensitivity and approximately 73% specificity, the model predicted ophthalmopathy progression.

As the starting material, over 9 ml of fresh peripheral blood yielded the PBMCs. V lost 3 bases and J lost 8, with 14 bases in between. Germline loops: CDR1 MDHEN, CDR2 SYDVKM. The CDR3 loop spans 14 amino acids. This clonotype was seen repeatedly, ten times or more. Antigen: not known. Researchers took RNA transcripts and amplified TCR beta CDR3 regions from them. An opening RT-PCR round employed HTBI primers and preceded a second-round multiplex PCR. A single record per CDR3 protein comes from TCRdb applying MiXCR to the multiplex PCR reads. Of hundreds of thousands of distinct CDR3 sequences detected, 22% appear once; the ten largest clones hold approximately 6.5%.

The clonotype originates from a woman between 18 and 29 years old with stable Graves' hyperthyroidism. Some clones in this sample may be carry-over from other donors' samples. This chain joins TRBV28 and TRBJ1-5; maybe TRBD1 (5 bases). Sequenced: peripheral blood. CDR3 in amino acids: CASSFPQEWKPQHF. Written as DNA, the CDR3 is TGTGCCAGCAGTTTCCCACAGGAGTGGAAGCCCCAGCATTTT. The variable domain in full, with the rest retrieved from reference TRBV28 and TRBJ1-5, is DVKVTQSSRYLVKRTGEKVFLECVQDMDHENMFWYRQDPGLGLRLIYFSYDVKMKEKGDIPEGYSVSREKKERFSLILESASTNQTSMYLCASSFPQEWKPQHFGDGTRLSIL.